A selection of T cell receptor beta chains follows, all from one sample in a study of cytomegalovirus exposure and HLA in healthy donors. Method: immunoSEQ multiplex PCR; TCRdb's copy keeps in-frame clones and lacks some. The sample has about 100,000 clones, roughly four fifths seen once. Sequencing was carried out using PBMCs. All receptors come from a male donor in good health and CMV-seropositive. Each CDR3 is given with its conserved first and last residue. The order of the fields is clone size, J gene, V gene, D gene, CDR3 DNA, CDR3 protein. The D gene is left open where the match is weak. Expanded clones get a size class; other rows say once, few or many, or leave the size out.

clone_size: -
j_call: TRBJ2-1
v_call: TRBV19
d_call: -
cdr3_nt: TGTGCCAGTAGTCTGCCCCCCAGGGGACACAATGAGCAGTTCTTC
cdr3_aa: CASSLPPRGHNEQFF

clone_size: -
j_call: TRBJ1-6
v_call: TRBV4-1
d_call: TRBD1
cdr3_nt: TGCGCCAGCAGCCAACTCGGACAGGCGGGTTTTATCCCCCTCCACTTT
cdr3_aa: CASSQLGQAGFIPLHF

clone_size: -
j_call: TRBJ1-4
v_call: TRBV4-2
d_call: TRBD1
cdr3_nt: TGTGCCAGCAGAGGACAGGGGGAATTGGGTGAAAAACTGTTTTTT
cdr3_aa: CASRGQGELGEKLFF

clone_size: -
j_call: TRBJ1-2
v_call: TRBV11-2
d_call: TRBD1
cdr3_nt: TGTGCGATCACAGGGGGCAATGGCTACACCTTC
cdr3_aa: CAITGGNGYTF

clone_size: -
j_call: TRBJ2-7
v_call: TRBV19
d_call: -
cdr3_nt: TGTGCCAGTAGTATAGGGGTCGAAGGGGCGCGAGACGAGCAGTACTTC
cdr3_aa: CASSIGVEGARDEQYF

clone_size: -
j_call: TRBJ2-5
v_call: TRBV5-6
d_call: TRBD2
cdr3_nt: TGTGCCAGCAGCTCTCTAGCGGGGGGGCTTCGCCAAGAGACCCAGTACTTC
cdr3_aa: CASSSLAGGLRQETQYF

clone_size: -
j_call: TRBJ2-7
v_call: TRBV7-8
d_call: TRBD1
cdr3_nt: TGTGCCAGCAGCTGGTCGGGACAGGGGAACGAGCAGTACTTC
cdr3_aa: CASSWSGQGNEQYF

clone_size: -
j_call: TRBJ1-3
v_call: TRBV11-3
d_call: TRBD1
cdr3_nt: TGTGCCAGCAGCTTAACAGGGGTAACTGGAAACACCATATATTTT
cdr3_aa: CASSLTGVTGNTIYF

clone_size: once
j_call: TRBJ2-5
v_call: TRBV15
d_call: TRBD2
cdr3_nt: TGTGCCACCAGCAGAGATCTAGCGGGGGAAGAGACCCAGTACTTC
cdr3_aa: CATSRDLAGEETQYF

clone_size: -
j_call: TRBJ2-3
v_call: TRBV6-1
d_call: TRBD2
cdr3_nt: TGTGCCAGCAGTGAAGGGACTAGCGGGGCTTTTAGCACAGATACGCAGTATTTT
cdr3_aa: CASSEGTSGAFSTDTQYF

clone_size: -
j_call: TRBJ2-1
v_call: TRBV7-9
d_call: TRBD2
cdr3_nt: TGTGCCAGCAGCTTAATTCGCGGGGGGCCCACCCCCGAGCAGTTCTTC
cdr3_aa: CASSLIRGGPTPEQFF

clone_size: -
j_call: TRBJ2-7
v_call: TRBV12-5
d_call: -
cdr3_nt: TGTGCTAGCGGTCAGGGCGACGAGCAGTACTTC
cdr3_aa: CASGQGDEQYF

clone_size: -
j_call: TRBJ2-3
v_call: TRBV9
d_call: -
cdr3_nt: TGTGCCAGCAGCGTAGGCCCGGGATTAAGCACAGATACGCAGTATTTT
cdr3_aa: CASSVGPGLSTDTQYF

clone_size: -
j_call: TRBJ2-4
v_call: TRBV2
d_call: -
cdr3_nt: TGTGCCAGCAGCCCACAGGGGGGGCTAGCCAAAAACATTCAGTACTTC
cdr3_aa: CASSPQGGLAKNIQYF

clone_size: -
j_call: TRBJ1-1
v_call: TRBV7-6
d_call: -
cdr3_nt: TGTGCCAGCAGCCCCGACAGAACATTGAACACTGAAGCTTTCTTT
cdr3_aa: CASSPDRTLNTEAFF

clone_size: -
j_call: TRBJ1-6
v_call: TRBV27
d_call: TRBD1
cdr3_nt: TGTGCCAGCGGATTTAGTGGGACAGGAAATTCACCCCTCCACTTT
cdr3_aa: CASGFSGTGNSPLHF

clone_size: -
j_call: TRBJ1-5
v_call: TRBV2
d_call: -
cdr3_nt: TGTGCCAGCAGAGGGAGAGGAGGCCCTCATAGCAATCAGCCCCAGCATTTT
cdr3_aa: CASRGRGGPHSNQPQHF

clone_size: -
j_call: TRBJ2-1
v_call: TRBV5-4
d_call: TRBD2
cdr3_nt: TGTGCCAGCAGCTTGGTCTTAGCGGGGGTCGACAATGAGCAGTTCTTC
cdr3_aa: CASSLVLAGVDNEQFF

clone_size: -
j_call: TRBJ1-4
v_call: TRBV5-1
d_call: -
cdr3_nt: TGCGCCAGCAGCTTGTTCGCTTCCGGAGGTAATGAAAAACTGTTTTTT
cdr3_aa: CASSLFASGGNEKLFF

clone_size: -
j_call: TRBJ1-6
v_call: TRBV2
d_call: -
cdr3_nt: TGTGCCAGCAGGGCGGATAATTCACCCCTCCACTTT
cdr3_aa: CASRADNSPLHF

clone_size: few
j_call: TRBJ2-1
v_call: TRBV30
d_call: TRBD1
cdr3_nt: TGTGCCTGGAGTGACCTGAGACAGGGGGCTAATGAGCAGTTCTTC
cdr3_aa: CAWSDLRQGANEQFF

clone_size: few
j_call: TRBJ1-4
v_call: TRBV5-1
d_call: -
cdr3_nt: TGCGCCAGCAGCTTGGGACAGTTCCGGACTAATGAAAAACTGTTTTTT
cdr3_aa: CASSLGQFRTNEKLFF

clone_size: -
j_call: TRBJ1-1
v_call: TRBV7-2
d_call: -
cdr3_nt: TGTGCCAGCAGCTTAGAAGGGGCCCGCGAAGCTTTCTTT
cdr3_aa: CASSLEGAREAFF

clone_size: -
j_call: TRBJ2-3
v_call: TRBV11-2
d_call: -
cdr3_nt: TGTGCCAGCAGCTTGATACAGGGAAGGAGCACAGATACGCAGTATTTT
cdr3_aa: CASSLIQGRSTDTQYF

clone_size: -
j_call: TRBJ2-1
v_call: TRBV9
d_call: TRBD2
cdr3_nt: TGTGCCAGCAGCGTAGGTTTTAGCGGGGGCCGAACCAACAATGAGCAGTTCTTC
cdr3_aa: CASSVGFSGGRTNNEQFF

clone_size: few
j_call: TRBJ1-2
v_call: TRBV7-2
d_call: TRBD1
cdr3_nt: TGTGCCAGCAGCCAACAATCCGGGACAGGGGGCGGGGTTGAGGGCTACACCTTC
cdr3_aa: CASSQQSGTGGGVEGYTF

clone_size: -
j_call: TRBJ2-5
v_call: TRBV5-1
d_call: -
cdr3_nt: TGTGCCAGCAGCTTGGGCGCAGGTCGCCAAGAGACCCAGTACTTC
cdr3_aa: CASSLGAGRQETQYF

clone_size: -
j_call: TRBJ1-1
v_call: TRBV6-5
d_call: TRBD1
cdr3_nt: TGTGCCAGCAGAGGGACAGGGAACACTGAAGCTTTCTTT
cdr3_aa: CASRGTGNTEAFF

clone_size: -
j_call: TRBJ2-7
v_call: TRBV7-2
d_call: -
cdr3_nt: TGTGCCAGCAGCTTTAACGGGGGATCCGGAGAGCAGTACTTC
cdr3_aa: CASSFNGGSGEQYF

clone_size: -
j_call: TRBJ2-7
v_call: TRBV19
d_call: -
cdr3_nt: TGTGCCAGTAGTCCCCCGGGTGGGGCACCCTCCTACGAGCAGTACTTC
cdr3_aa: CASSPPGGAPSYEQYF

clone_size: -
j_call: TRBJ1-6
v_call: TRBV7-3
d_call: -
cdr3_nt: TGTGCCAGCAGCTATCAGGAGGATTCACCCCTCCACTTT
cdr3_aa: CASSYQEDSPLHF

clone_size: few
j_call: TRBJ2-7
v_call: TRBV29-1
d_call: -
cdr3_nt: TGCAGCGTTGAAGATCGCTACGAGCAGTACTTC
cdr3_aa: CSVEDRYEQYF

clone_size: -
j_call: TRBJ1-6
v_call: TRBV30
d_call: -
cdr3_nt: TGTGCCTGGACGACAGAAAAAAGCTCCTATAATTCACCCCTCCACTTT
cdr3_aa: CAWTTEKSSYNSPLHF

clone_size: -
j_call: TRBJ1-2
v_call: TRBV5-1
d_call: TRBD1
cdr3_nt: TGCGCCAGCAGCTTGACAGGGGCCTATGGCTACACCTTC
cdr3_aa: CASSLTGAYGYTF

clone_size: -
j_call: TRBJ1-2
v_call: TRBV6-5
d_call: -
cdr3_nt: TGTGCCAGCAGTGGGACAAGCTATGGCTACACCTTC
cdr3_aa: CASSGTSYGYTF

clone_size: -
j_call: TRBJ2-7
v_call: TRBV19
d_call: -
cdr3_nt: TGTGCCAGTAGCGGGGGAGACATGCTCATCGGGTACGAGCAGTACTTC
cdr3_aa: CASSGGDMLIGYEQYF

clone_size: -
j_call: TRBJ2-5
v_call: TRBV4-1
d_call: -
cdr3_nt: TGCGCCAGCAGCCAAGATGGTCCAGGGTTCCAAGAGACCCAGTACTTC
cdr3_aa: CASSQDGPGFQETQYF

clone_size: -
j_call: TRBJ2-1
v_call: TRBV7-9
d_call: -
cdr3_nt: TGTGCCAGCAGCTTGTTCTCGGGGGGCCATGATGAGCAGTTCTTC
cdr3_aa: CASSLFSGGHDEQFF

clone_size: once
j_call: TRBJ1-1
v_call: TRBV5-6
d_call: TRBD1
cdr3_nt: TGTGCCAGCAGCCGGACAGGGGCGCCGAACACTGAAGCTTTCTTT
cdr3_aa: CASSRTGAPNTEAFF

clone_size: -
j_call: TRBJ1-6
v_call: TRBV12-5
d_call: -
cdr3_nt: TGTGCTAGTGGATCCACAGGGAGCTCCTATAATTCACCCCTCCACTTT
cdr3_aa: CASGSTGSSYNSPLHF

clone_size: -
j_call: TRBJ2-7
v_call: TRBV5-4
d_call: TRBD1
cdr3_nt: TGTGCCAGCAGCTACCCCACAGGGGATGGTTACGAGCAGTACTTC
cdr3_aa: CASSYPTGDGYEQYF